The sequence of this TCR beta chain was determined in a study of blood T cells in healthy people across ages. Notes on the study in general: PBMCs that were unsorted prevented a conclusive naive versus antigen-experienced comparison. Roughly linearly, TCR beta diversity per million T cells fell as age increased. Long-lived and aged donors differed, with more naive CD4+ cells and higher diversity in the long-lived.

In the case of this clonotype: No antigen is known for it.

Together with a sample-barcoded 5' primer, a J-beta primer mix was included in a second PCR lasting about 7 to 11 cycles. TCRdb re-called the 5' RACE reads with MiXCR, one entry per CDR3 protein. The repertoire includes 1.5 million to 2 million distinct CDR3 sequences, approximately 40% of them detected once, and roughly 23% sits in the top ten. This CDR3 comprises 15 residues. Trimming cost V 4 bases and J 4 bases, with 14 bases left between them. Per the germline V gene, CDR1 is MNHNS and CDR2 is SASEGT. Donation came from healthy Caucasian individuals in Russia who were aged about 6 to 95. V gene TRBV6-1 combines with J gene TRBJ1-5, with a possible D match to TRBD1 (5 bases). This sequence originates from a human donor in good health. The sample comprised blood. CDR3: CASSAWTTINQPQHF. The CDR3, as DNA: TGTGCCAGCAGTGCCTGGACAACCATAAATCAGCCCCAGCATTTT.